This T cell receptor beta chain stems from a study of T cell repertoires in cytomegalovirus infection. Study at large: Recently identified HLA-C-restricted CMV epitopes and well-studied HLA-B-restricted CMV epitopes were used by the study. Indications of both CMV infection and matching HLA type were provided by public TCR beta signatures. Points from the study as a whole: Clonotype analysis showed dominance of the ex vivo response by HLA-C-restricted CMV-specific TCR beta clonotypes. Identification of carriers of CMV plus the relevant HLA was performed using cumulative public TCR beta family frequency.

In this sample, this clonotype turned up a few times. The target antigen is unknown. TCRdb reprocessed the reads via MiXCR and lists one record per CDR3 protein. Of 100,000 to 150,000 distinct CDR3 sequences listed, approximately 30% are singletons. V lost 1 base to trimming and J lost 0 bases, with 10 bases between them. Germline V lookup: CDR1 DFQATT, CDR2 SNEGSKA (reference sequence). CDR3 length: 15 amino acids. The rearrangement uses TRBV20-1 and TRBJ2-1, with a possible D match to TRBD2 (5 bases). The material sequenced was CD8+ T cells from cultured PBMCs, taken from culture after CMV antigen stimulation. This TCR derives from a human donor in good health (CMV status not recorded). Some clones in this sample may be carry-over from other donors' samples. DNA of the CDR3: TGCAGTGCTAGAGCGGGGATAAGCTCCTACAATGAGCAGTTCTTC. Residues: CSARAGISSYNEQFF.